The rows below give T cell receptor beta chains drawn from one sample of a study of vaccination effects on CD4 cells after COVID-19. No antigens are known for them. Sequencing used immunoSEQ multiplex PCR; TCRdb keeps in-frame clones, though not all of them. The data show about 25,000 clones, 65% to 80% seen once. The sequenced sample was CD4+ T cells from PBMCs cultured without peptide, obtained before COVID-19 vaccination. The receptors stem from a human donor who received a COVID-19 vaccine. Both conserved end residues are part of each CDR3. Fields, in order: clone size, D gene, V gene, J gene, CDR3 protein, CDR3 DNA. A D gene is named only where the DNA matches it firmly. Where a row states a size, it is once, few, many or the class of an expanded clone; other rows omit it.

NA,NA,TRBV5-6,TRBJ1-4,CASSRDRINEKLFF,TGTGCCAGCAGCCGCGACAGGATCAATGAAAAACTGTTTTTT
NA,NA,TRBV7-9,TRBJ1-1,CASSLGADNTEAFF,TGTGCCAGCAGCTTAGGGGCAGATAACACTGAAGCTTTCTTT
NA,TRBD1,TRBV2,TRBJ1-5,CASSRGGQGAQPQHF,TGTGCCAGCAGTCGAGGGGGCCAAGGGGCTCAGCCCCAGCATTTT
few,TRBD1,TRBV11-2,TRBJ2-7,CASSLRPGQGPEQYF,TGTGCCAGCAGCTTAAGGCCGGGACAGGGCCCCGAGCAGTACTTC
few,NA,TRBV11-3,TRBJ2-1,CASSLGFSHEQFF,TGTGCCAGCAGCTTAGGCTTTTCTCATGAGCAGTTCTTC
NA,TRBD1,TRBV5-4,TRBJ1-2,CASSFYLAGTGGGYTF,TGTGCCAGCAGCTTTTATCTGGCCGGGACAGGGGGTGGCTACACCTTC
NA,NA,TRBV13,TRBJ1-3,CASSLGGPGNTIYF,TGTGCCAGCAGCTTAGGGGGGCCAGGAAACACCATATATTTT
medium-sized,NA,TRBV2,TRBJ2-3,CASSPLEDTQYF,TGTGCCAGCAGCCCACTAGAGGATACGCAGTATTTT
NA,NA,TRBV30,TRBJ2-1,CAWSVGGISYNEQFF,TGTGCCTGGAGTGTTGGGGGGATCTCCTACAATGAGCAGTTCTTC
NA,TRBD1,TRBV7-3,TRBJ2-3,CASSPLRAGGTQYF,TGTGCCAGCAGCCCCCTAAGGGCAGGGGGTACGCAGTATTTT
NA,TRBD1,TRBV6-5,TRBJ2-7,CASIRDRGHYEQYF,TGTGCCAGCATTAGGGACAGGGGCCACTACGAGCAGTACTTC
NA,TRBD2,TRBV12-5,TRBJ2-5,CASGSGGGTQYF,TGTGCTAGTGGTTCAGGCGGGGGGACCCAGTACTTC
NA,NA,TRBV29-1,TRBJ1-2,CSVEEDSPLYTF,TGCAGCGTTGAAGAAGACAGCCCCCTCTACACCTTC
few,NA,TRBV5-1,TRBJ2-2,CASSPGFTNTGELFF,TGCGCCAGCAGCCCAGGATTTACGAACACCGGGGAGCTGTTTTTT
NA,NA,TRBV28,TRBJ1-1,CASSSRRARFNTEAFF,TGTGCCAGCAGTTCTCGGAGGGCTCGGTTTAACACTGAAGCTTTCTTT
NA,NA,TRBV18,TRBJ1-1,CASSQSGVVNTEAFF,TGTGCCAGCTCACAGTCCGGAGTCGTGAACACTGAAGCTTTCTTT
NA,NA,TRBV18,TRBJ2-6,CASSPAQTRVGGANVLTF,TGTGCCAGCTCACCAGCCCAAACCCGGGTTGGTGGGGCCAACGTCCTGACTTTC
NA,NA,TRBV7-2,TRBJ1-4,CASRAKTYEKLFF,TGTGCCAGCAGAGCTAAAACTTATGAAAAACTGTTTTTT
NA,NA,TRBV28,TRBJ1-2,CASSFRGARYGYTF,TGTGCCAGCAGTTTTCGGGGGGCTAGGTATGGCTACACCTTC
NA,NA,TRBV5-1,TRBJ1-2,CASSLGQDYGYTF,TGCGCCAGCAGCTTGGGGCAGGACTATGGCTACACCTTC
NA,NA,TRBV7-3,TRBJ2-1,CASSLEGYSYNEQFF,TGTGCCAGCAGCTTAGAAGGTTACTCCTACAATGAGCAGTTCTTC
NA,TRBD1,TRBV3-1/TRBV3-2,TRBJ2-1,CASRHRGWNEQFF,TGTGCCAGCAGGCACAGGGGGTGGAATGAGCAGTTCTTC
NA,TRBD2,TRBV4-2,TRBJ2-7,CASSLRLAGGQGSYEQYF,TGTGCCAGCAGCCTCAGACTAGCGGGAGGGCAAGGGTCCTACGAGCAGTACTTC
NA,NA,TRBV19,TRBJ1-1,CASAYGMNTEAFF,TGTGCCAGCGCGTATGGGATGAACACTGAAGCTTTCTTT
few,NA,TRBV19,TRBJ2-7,CASSGAGGMEYF,TGTGCCAGTAGTGGGGCAGGCGGAATGGAGTACTTC
NA,TRBD1,TRBV18,TRBJ2-4,CASSQENPGQKNIQYF,TGTGCCAGCTCACAAGAGAATCCGGGACAGAAAAACATTCAGTACTTC
NA,NA,TRBV24-1,TRBJ1-2,CATSDSGLGGYTF,TGTGCCACCAGTGACTCGGGATTGGGTGGCTACACCTTC
NA,TRBD2,TRBV5-1,TRBJ2-2,CASSLWSSGSTGELFF,TGCGCCAGCAGCTTGTGGTCTAGCGGGAGCACCGGGGAGCTGTTTTTT
once,TRBD1,TRBV4-2,TRBJ1-1,CASSQDPGGVMNTEAFF,TGTGCCAGCAGCCAAGATCCAGGGGGCGTCATGAACACTGAAGCTTTCTTT
NA,TRBD2,TRBV7-2,TRBJ2-3,CASSTRSGRGYTDTQYF,TGTGCCAGCAGCACCCGGTCGGGGCGGGGGTACACAGATACGCAGTATTTT
few,NA,TRBV6-6,TRBJ2-1,CASKDSLYNEQFF,TGTGCCAGCAAGGACAGCCTATACAATGAGCAGTTCTTC
NA,TRBD1,TRBV5-4,TRBJ1-1,CASSRTGGNTEAFF,TGTGCCAGCAGCCGGACAGGGGGGAACACTGAAGCTTTCTTT
NA,TRBD1,TRBV5-1,TRBJ1-2,CASSFTGAGYTF,TGCGCCAGCAGCTTCACAGGGGCGGGCTACACCTTC
NA,NA,TRBV27,TRBJ2-4,CASSRTLEGAAKNIQYF,TGTGCCAGCAGTAGGACCTTGGAGGGGGCGGCCAAAAACATTCAGTACTTC
few,NA,TRBV7-9,TRBJ2-1,CASSFMDSLRTYNEQFF,TGTGCCAGCAGCTTTATGGACAGCCTACGTACTTACAATGAGCAGTTCTTC
NA,NA,TRBV6-5,TRBJ1-2,CASSSVSSGGYTF,TGTGCCAGCAGTTCTGTGTCCTCGGGGGGCTACACCTTC
once,NA,TRBV29-1,TRBJ2-1,CSSAAGGGNEQFF,TGCAGCTCTGCAGCAGGGGGAGGCAATGAGCAGTTCTTC
few,TRBD2,TRBV3-1/TRBV3-2,TRBJ2-2,CASSLRDYNTGELFF,TGTGCCAGCAGCCTCCGGGACTATAACACCGGGGAGCTGTTTTTT
once,NA,TRBV30,TRBJ2-3,CAWSLVSADTQYF,TGTGCCTGGAGTCTGGTATCGGCAGATACGCAGTATTTT
NA,TRBD1,TRBV6-6,TRBJ1-2,CASSSTQGVVGYTF,TGTGCCAGCAGTTCAACACAGGGGGTAGTGGGCTACACCTTC
NA,NA,TRBV7-2,TRBJ2-7,CASSLEGTPSYEQYF,TGTGCCAGCAGCTTAGAGGGTACCCCCTCCTACGAGCAGTACTTC
once,TRBD2,TRBV9,TRBJ2-5,CASSLPAGGVETQYF,TGTGCCAGCAGCTTACCAGCGGGAGGGGTAGAGACCCAGTACTTC
NA,NA,TRBV6-4,TRBJ2-7,CASSTDTGSGYEQYF,TGTGCCAGCAGTACCGACACTGGATCGGGGTACGAGCAGTACTTC
NA,NA,TRBV5-1,TRBJ2-3,CASSTAINSADTQYF,TGCGCCAGCAGCACCGCAATCAATTCTGCAGATACGCAGTATTTT
once,NA,TRBV15,TRBJ2-6,CATRGTGANVLTF,TGTGCCACCAGAGGAACTGGGGCCAACGTCCTGACTTTC
NA,NA,TRBV6-6,TRBJ1-1,CASSGREGAEAFF,TGTGCCAGCAGTGGCCGGGAGGGAGCTGAAGCTTTCTTT
NA,NA,TRBV3-1/TRBV3-2,TRBJ1-2,CASSQTPPRTAYGYTF,TGTGCCAGCAGCCAGACCCCCCCCCGGACAGCTTATGGCTACACCTTC
NA,NA,TRBV7-3,TRBJ2-4,CASSQTGPNSPKNIQYF,TGTGCCAGCAGCCAAACCGGGCCGAACTCACCAAAAAACATTCAGTACTTC
NA,TRBD2,TRBV4-1,TRBJ2-5,CASSQSGGGQETQYF,TGCGCCAGCAGCCAATCCGGCGGGGGGCAAGAGACCCAGTACTTC
NA,NA,TRBV19,TRBJ2-7,CASSKGSSYEQYF,TGTGCCAGTAGTAAAGGGTCCTCCTACGAGCAGTACTTC
NA,NA,TRBV30,TRBJ2-7,CAWSVSRWDGGRVFGPYEQYF,TGTGCCTGGAGTGTAAGCCGATGGGACGGGGGAAGGGTATTCGGACCCTACGAGCAGTACTTC
NA,TRBD2,TRBV18,TRBJ2-3,CASSPPSTLAGVDTQYF,TGTGCCAGCTCACCACCTAGTACGCTAGCGGGAGTAGATACGCAGTATTTT
NA,NA,TRBV2,TRBJ1-4,CASSEGQAYEKLFF,TGTGCCAGCAGTGAAGGACAGGCCTATGAAAAACTGTTTTTT